A single T cell receptor (beta chain) is shown here with its context. Its matching antigen is unknown. Treatment here: oral pan-JAK inhibitor, 5-10 mg twice daily. Alopecia areata patients gave lesional scalp punch biopsies and peripheral blood samples. Sorting separated CD4+ and CD8+ T cells out of PBMCs. V was cut by 5 bases and J by 9 bases, with 10 bases left in between. Germline-derived CDR1 and CDR2 are LGHNT and FRNRAP. The CDR3 spans 12 residues. cDNA prepared by RNA extraction and subsequent reverse transcription served as the template for sequencing. Repertoires were generated with immunoSEQ multiplex PCR, while TCRdb's copy carries only in-frame clones and drops some. This sample carries roughly 200,000 clones, about three fifths of them seen once, and the ten largest clones take roughly 13%. The data are from a study of CD8+ T cells in alopecia areata. Study-wide findings and caveats: Researchers reported that TCR sharing among patients proved less clear than in mice, possibly HLA-linked. Lesional scalp, especially alopecia totalis/universalis, showed higher clonality than normal scalp.

The material was CD8+ T cells sorted from blood, obtained at week 24, from a patient treated with tofacitinib. V gene TRBV12-5 combines with J gene TRBJ2-2, with a weak D call TRBD2 (6 bases). The TCR was taken from a human donor with alopecia areata. The CDR3 is CASGMGGRELFF. The DNA for the CDR3 is TGTGCTAGTGGTATGGGAGGTCGGGAGCTGTTTTTT.